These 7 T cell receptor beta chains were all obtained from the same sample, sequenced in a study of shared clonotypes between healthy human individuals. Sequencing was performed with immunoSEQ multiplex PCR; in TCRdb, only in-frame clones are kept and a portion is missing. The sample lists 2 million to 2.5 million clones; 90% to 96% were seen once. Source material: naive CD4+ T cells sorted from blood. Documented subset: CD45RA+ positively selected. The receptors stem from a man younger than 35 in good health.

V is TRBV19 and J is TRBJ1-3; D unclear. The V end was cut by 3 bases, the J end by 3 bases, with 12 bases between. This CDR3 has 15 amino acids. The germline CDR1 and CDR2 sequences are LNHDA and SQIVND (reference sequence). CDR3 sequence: CASSMTVTFGNTIYF. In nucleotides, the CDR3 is TGTGCCAGTAGTATGACCGTTACCTTTGGAAACACCATATATTTT.

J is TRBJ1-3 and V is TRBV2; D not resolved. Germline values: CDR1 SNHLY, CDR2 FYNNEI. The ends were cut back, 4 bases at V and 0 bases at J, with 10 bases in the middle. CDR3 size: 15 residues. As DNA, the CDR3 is TGTGCCAGCAGTGTAGACTTAAGCTCTGGAAACACCATATATTTT. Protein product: CASSVDLSSGNTIYF.

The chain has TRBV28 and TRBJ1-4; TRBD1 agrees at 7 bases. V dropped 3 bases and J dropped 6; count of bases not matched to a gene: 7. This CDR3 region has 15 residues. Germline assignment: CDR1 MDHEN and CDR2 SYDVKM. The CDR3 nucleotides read TGTGCCAGCAGTTTGTTTGACAGGGTGGATGAAAAACTGTTTTTT. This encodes CASSLFDRVDEKLFF.

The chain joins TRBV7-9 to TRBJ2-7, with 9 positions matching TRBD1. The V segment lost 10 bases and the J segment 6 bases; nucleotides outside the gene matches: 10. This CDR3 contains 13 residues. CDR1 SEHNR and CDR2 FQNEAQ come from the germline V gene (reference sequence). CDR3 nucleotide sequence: TGTGCCACCGGGACAGGGTTACTCGGCGAGCAGTACTTC. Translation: CATGTGLLGEQYF. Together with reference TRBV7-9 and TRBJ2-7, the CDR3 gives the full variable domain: DTGVSQNPRHKITKRGQNVTFRCDPISEHNRLYWYRQTLGQGPEFLTYFQNEAQLEKSRLLSDRFSAERPKGSFSTLEIQRTEQGDSAMYLCATGTGLLGEQYFGPGTRLTVT.

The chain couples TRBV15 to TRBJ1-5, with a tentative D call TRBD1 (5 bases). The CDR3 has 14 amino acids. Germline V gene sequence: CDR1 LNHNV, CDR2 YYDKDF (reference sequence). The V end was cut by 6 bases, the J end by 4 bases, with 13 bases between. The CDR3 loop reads CATSELTVNQPQHF. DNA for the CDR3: TGTGCCACCAGTGAATTGACAGTTAATCAGCCCCAGCATTTT.

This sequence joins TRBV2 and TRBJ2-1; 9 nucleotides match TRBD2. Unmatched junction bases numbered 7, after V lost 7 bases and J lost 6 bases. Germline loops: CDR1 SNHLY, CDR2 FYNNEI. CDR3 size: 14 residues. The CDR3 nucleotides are TGTGCCAGCATGCGGGAGGGGGCCTCCAATGAGCAGTTCTTC. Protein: CASMREGASNEQFF.

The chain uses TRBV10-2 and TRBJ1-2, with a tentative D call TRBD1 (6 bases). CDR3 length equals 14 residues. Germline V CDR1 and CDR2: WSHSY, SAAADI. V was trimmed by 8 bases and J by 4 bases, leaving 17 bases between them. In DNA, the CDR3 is TGCGCCAGCGGGGACACTTCTCAAGGCTATGGCTACACCTTC. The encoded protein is CASGDTSQGYGYTF.